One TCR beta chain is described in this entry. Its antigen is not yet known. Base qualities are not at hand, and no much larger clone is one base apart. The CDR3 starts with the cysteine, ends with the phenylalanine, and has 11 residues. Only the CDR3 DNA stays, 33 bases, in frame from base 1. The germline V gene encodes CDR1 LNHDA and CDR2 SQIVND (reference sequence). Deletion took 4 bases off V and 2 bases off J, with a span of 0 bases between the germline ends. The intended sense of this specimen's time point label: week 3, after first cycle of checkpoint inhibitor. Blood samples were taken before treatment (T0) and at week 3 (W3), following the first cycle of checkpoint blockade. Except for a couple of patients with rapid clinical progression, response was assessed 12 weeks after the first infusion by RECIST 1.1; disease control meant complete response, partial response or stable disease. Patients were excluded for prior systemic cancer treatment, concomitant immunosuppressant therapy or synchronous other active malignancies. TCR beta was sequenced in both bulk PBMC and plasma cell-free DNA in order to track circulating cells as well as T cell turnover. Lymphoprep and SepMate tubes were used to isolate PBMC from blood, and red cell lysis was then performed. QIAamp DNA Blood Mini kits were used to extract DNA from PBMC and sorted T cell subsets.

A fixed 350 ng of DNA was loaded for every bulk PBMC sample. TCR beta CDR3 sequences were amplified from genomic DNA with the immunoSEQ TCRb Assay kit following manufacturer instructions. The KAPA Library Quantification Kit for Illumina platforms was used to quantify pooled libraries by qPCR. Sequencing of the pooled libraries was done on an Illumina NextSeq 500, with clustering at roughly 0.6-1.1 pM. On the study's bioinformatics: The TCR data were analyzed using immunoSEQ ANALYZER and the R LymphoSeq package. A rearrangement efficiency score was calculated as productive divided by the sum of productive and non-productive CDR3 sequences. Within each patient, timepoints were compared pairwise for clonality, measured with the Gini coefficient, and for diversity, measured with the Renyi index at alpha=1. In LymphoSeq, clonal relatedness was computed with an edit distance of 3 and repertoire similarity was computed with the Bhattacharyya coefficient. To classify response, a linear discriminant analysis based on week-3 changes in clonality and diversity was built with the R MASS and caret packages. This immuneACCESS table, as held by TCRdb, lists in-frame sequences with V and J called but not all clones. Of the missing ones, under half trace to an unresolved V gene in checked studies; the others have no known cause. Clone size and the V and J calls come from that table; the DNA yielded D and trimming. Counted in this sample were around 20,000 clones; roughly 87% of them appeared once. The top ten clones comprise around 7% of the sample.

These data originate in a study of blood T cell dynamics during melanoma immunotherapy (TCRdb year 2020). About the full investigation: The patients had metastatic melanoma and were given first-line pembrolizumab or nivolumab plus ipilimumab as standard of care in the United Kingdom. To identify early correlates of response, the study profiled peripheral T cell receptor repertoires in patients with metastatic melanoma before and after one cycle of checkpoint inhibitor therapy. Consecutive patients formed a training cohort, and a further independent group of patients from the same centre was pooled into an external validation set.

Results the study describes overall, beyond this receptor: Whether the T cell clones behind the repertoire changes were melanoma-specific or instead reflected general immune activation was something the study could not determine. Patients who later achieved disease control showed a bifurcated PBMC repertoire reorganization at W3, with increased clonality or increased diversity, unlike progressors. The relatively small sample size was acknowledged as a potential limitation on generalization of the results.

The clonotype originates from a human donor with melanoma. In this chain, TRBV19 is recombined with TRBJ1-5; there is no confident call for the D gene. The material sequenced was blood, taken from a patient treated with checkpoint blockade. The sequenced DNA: TGTGCCAGTAGTAGCAATCAGCCCCAGCATTTT. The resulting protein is CASSSNQPQHF.